One sample yielded the 23 T cell receptor beta chains listed below, sequenced in a study of response to subunit inactivated influenza vaccine. TCRdb re-called the RT-PCR reads through MiXCR, storing one row per CDR3 protein. The sample shows 860,000 or so distinct CDR3 sequences, 20% to 25% of them seen only once. The source material was PBMCs from blood, sampled roughly 5 days after vaccination. The origin of the receptors is a man aged 45-60 years who received an inactivated influenza vaccine.

This clonotype showed up just a few times. V is TRBV4-2 and J is TRBJ1-2; weak D call: TRBD1 (6 bases). Germline CDR1 and CDR2: LGHNA and YNFKEQ. Trimming took 1 base from V and 5 from J, leaving 8 bases between them. The CDR3 is 13 amino acids. The CDR3 DNA reads as TGTGCCAGCAGCCAAGGGGGGGCTTATGGCTACACCTTC. This translates into CASSQGGAYGYTF.

J is TRBJ2-1 and V is TRBV4-3, with a tentative D call TRBD1 (8 bases). V was shortened by 1 base and J by 2 bases, with 12 bases between the two germline ends. CDR1 and CDR2 from the germline V gene are LGHNA and YSLEER. This CDR3 comprises 16 residues. The CDR3, as DNA: TGCGCCAGCAGCCAAGCACAGGGGGGGCCCTACAATGAGCAGTTCTTC. Residues: CASSQAQGGPYNEQFF.

This clonotype was seen a few times. The V gene is TRBV20-1, the J gene TRBJ2-6, with a possible D match to TRBD1 (5 bases). Trimming took 3 bases from V and 0 from J, leaving 6 bases between them. Germline CDR1 DFQATT, CDR2 SNEGSKA (reference sequence). The CDR3 runs 14 residues. The CDR3 loop reads CSASRDSGANVLTF. The DNA for the CDR3 is TGCAGTGCTAGCAGGGACTCTGGGGCCAACGTCCTGACTTTC.

V gene TRBV6-1 combines with J gene TRBJ2-3; D may match TRBD1 or TRBD2 (5 bases each). V was clipped by 6 bases and J by 1 base, with 14 bases between them. Germline-derived CDR1 and CDR2 are MNHNS and SASEGT. The CDR3 spans 15 residues. The CDR3 reads CASSPAGARTDTQYF. CDR3 bases: TGTGCCAGCAGCCCAGCCGGGGCTCGCACAGATACGCAGTATTTT.

This clonotype was detected a few times. The chain is built from TRBV5-1 and TRBJ2-4; possible D gene TRBD2, 5 bases. Germline assignment: CDR1 SGHRS and CDR2 YFSETQ. The CDR3 length is 13 residues. V was clipped by 4 bases and J by 9 bases, with 14 bases between them. Here the CDR3 reads CASSPLERSIQYF. The CDR3 DNA reads TGCGCCAGCAGCCCCCTTGAGCGGAGCATTCAGTACTTC.

The rearrangement uses TRBV20-1 and TRBJ2-3; D unresolved. The CDR3 spans 12 residues. The germline V and J ends were trimmed by 4 bases and 2 bases, with 7 bases remaining between them. Germline values: CDR1 DFQATT, CDR2 SNEGSKA (reference sequence). The CDR3 DNA reads TGCAGTGCTACTCTGTTCACAGATACGCAGTATTTT. Its protein is CSATLFTDTQYF.

The chain combines TRBV7-9 with TRBJ1-2; possible D gene TRBD1, 5 bases. CDR1 is SEHNR and CDR2 is FQNEAQ in the germline V gene (reference sequence). The CDR3 runs to 14 residues. V lost 5 bases and J 5 bases, leaving 15 bases between the germline ends. CDR3 sequence reads: CASSREGTVYGYTF. CDR3 in DNA: TGTGCCAGCAGCAGAGAGGGGACTGTGTATGGCTACACCTTC.

Many counts were recorded for this clonotype. This rearrangement joins TRBV28 to TRBJ2-3; D call uncertain. The CDR3 contains 15 residues. Germline values: CDR1 MDHEN, CDR2 SYDVKM. V lost 7 bases and J lost 0, with 14 bases in between. The CDR3 is CASTRRATSTDTQYF. DNA for the CDR3: TGTGCCAGCACCCGCCGGGCGACGAGCACAGATACGCAGTATTTT.

The genes are TRBV5-1 and TRBJ2-1; 11 bases agree with TRBD2. V was clipped by 4 bases and J by 0 bases; unmatched bases: 12. Germline V CDR1 and CDR2: SGHRS, YFSETQ. The CDR3 consists of 19 residues. The CDR3: CASSPRGTSGHSSYNEQFF. In DNA form, the CDR3 reads TGCGCCAGCAGCCCCCGGGGGACTAGCGGCCATAGCTCCTACAATGAGCAGTTCTTC.

This clonotype showed up just a few times. The J gene is TRBJ2-7, the V gene TRBV12-3 or TRBV12-4, with 10 positions matching TRBD1. This CDR3 contains 14 residues. The trim removed 1 base at V and 5 bases at J, leaving 2 bases unmatched. CDR3 sequence reads: CASSLGQGANEQYF. DNA of the CDR3: TGTGCCAGCAGTTTAGGACAGGGGGCAAACGAGCAGTACTTC.

The gene calls are TRBV6-5 and TRBJ2-2, with D possibly being TRBD1 (6 bases). V was trimmed by 2 bases and J by 4 bases, leaving 11 bases between them. Germline CDR1 reads MNHEY; CDR2 reads SVGAGI. This CDR3 spans 15 amino acids. Written as DNA, the CDR3 is TGTGCCAGCAGTTACACGACAGGTTCCACCGGGGAGCTGTTTTTT. Translation gives CASSYTTGSTGELFF.

The chain is built from TRBV7-8 and TRBJ2-2; the D is unclear. CDR1 is SGHVS, CDR2 FQNEAQ, per germline. The CDR3 contains 15 residues. V lost 2 bases to trimming and J lost 5 bases, with 12 bases between them. CDR3 coding DNA: TGTGCCAGCAGCTTACGGCTACCAGAAACCGGGGAGCTGTTTTTT. This codes for CASSLRLPETGELFF.

This clonotype was seen only a few times. The gene calls are TRBV5-1 and TRBJ2-5; no clear D gene. Germline assignment: CDR1 SGHRS and CDR2 YFSETQ. With 2 bases removed from V and 5 bases from J, the gap between germline ends came to 16 bases. The CDR3 loop spans 15 amino acids. The CDR3 sequence is CASSFSDPSRETQYF. The CDR3 DNA is TGCGCCAGCAGCTTTTCTGACCCTTCTCGGGAGACCCAGTACTTC.

This clonotype was detected only once. The rearrangement uses TRBV12-3 or TRBV12-4 and TRBJ2-2; a possible D gene is TRBD2 (5 bases). CDR3 length equals 14 residues. V shed 6 bases and J shed 5 bases, with 13 bases lying between them. CDR3 sequence (DNA): TGTGCCAGCAGGCCTACTAGATATACCGGGGAGCTGTTTTTT. Protein: CASRPTRYTGELFF.

This clonotype has a handful of counts. The chain employs TRBV6-1 and TRBJ1-2; weak D call: TRBD1 (5 bases). The CDR3 runs 10 residues. Germline V gene data show CDR1 as MNHNS and CDR2 as SASEGT. Trimming removed 11 bases at V and 4 bases at J, with 8 bases between. CDR3 nucleotides: TGTGCCTCCGGGGGCTATGGCTACACCTTC. Protein product: CASGGYGYTF.

This clonotype came up a few times. The chain couples TRBV2 to TRBJ1-1; no clear D. CDR3 length: 11 residues. V lost 7 bases to trimming and J lost 9 bases, with 12 bases between them. Germline V gene data show CDR1 as SNHLY and CDR2 as FYNNEI. CDR3 sequence: CASIREIQAFF. The CDR3 bases are TGTGCCAGCATACGAGAAATTCAAGCTTTCTTT.

Many counts were recorded for this clonotype. The V and J genes are TRBV7-8 and TRBJ2-3; TRBD2 agrees at 13 bases. J was trimmed by 1 base and V by 3 bases; bases with no gene match: 1. This CDR3 spans 16 amino acids. Looked up from germline, CDR1 is SGHVS and CDR2 is FQNEAQ. CDR3 region: CASSFGTSGGTDTQYF. The CDR3 DNA follows: TGTGCCAGCAGCTTTGGGACTAGCGGGGGCACAGATACGCAGTATTTT. The full variable domain, completed using reference TRBV7-8 and TRBJ2-3, is GAGVSQSPRYKVAKRGQDVALRCDPISGHVSLFWYQQALGQGPEFLTYFQNEAQLDKSGLPSDRFFAERPEGSVSTLKIQRTQQEDSAVYLCASSFGTSGGTDTQYFGPGTRLTVL.

This clonotype was seen a few times. The chain combines TRBV4-2 with TRBJ1-1; D is undetermined. This CDR3 region has 15 residues. Between the trimmed V and J ends, which lost 3 bases and 0 bases, there was a span of 11 bases. Germline lookup yields CDR1 LGHNA and CDR2 YNFKEQ. CDR3 protein: CASSHDGLLNTEAFF. The CDR3 DNA is TGTGCCAGCAGCCACGACGGACTCCTGAACACTGAAGCTTTCTTT.

This clonotype came up a few times. The V and J genes are TRBV10-3 and TRBJ2-5; 7 bases match TRBD2. The CDR3 is 13 residues long. J lost 3 bases, V lost 8 bases, and 6 bases had no gene match. Germline V gene lookup returns CDR1 ENHRY and CDR2 SYGVKD. The CDR3 bases are TGTGCCATCGGGGGGGTCGCCAAAGAGACCCAGTACTTC. Amino acids: CAIGGVAKETQYF.

This chain joins TRBV9 and TRBJ2-3, with 8 bases matching TRBD1. CDR3 size: 16 residues. Germline assignment: CDR1 SGDLS and CDR2 YYNGEE. V lost 2 bases, J lost 3 bases, and 8 bases stayed unmatched. The CDR3 DNA reads TGTGCCAGCAGCGTGACCGGGACAGGAGGGACAGATACGCAGTATTTT. Protein product: CASSVTGTGGTDTQYF.

This clonotype has a handful of counts. The CDR3 protein is CASSYTTVRSSYNEQFF. In DNA, the CDR3 is TGTGCCAGCAGTTACACCACCGTTAGGAGCTCCTACAATGAGCAGTTCTTC. V gene TRBV6-2 or TRBV6-3 combines with J gene TRBJ2-1; D not resolved. Trimming left V 2 bases short and J 0 bases short, with 14 bases between. CDR1 MNHEY and CDR2 SVGEGT come from the germline V gene. This CDR3 contains 17 residues.

This clonotype was detected only a few times. The rearrangement links TRBV25-1 to TRBJ2-3, with 10 bases fitting TRBD2. Germline CDR1 reads MGHDK; CDR2 reads SYGVNS. This CDR3 region has 18 residues. The V gene end was trimmed by 4 bases and the J gene end by 0 bases; junction bases not matched to a gene: 10. The CDR3 region is CASSGTSGKWASTDTQYF. DNA for the CDR3: TGTGCCAGCAGTGGAACTAGCGGGAAATGGGCTAGCACAGATACGCAGTATTTT.

Sample share makes this clonotype medium-sized. The chain has TRBV29-1 and TRBJ2-4; TRBD1 is a possible D gene (7 bases). Trimming took off 5 bases at V and 4 bases at J, with 18 bases between the two ends. The V gene's germline CDR1 is SQVTM and CDR2 ANQGSEA. This CDR3 contains 15 residues. This CDR3 reads CSVSGGIEPKNIQYF. The CDR3 DNA reads as TGCAGCGTTTCAGGGGGGATAGAGCCGAAAAACATTCAGTACTTC. Using reference TRBV29-1 and TRBJ2-4 for the parts outside the CDR3, the full variable domain is SAVISQKPSRDICQRGTSLTIQCQVDSQVTMMFWYRQQPGQSLTLIATANQGSEATYESGFVIDKFPISRPNLTFSTLTVSNMSPEDSSIYLCSVSGGIEPKNIQYFGAGTRLSVL.